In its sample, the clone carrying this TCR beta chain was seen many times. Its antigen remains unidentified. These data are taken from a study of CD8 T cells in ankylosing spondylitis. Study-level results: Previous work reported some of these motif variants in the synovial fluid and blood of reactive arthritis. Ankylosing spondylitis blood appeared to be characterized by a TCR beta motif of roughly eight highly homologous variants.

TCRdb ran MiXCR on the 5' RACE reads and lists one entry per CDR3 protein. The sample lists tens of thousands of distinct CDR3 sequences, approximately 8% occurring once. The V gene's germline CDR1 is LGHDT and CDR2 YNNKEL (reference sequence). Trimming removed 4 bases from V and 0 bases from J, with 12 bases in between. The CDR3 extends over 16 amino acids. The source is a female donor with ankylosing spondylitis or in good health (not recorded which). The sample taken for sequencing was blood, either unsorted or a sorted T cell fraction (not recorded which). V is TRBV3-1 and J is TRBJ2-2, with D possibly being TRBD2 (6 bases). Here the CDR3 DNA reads TGTGCCAGCAGCCCCCGTCCGGGAGCGAACACCGGGGAGCTGTTTTTT. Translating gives CASSPRPGANTGELFF.